The rows below give T cell receptor beta chains drawn from one sample of a study of T cell responses to AZD1222 COVID-19 vaccine. TCRdb's copy holds only in-frame clones and misses some; the assay was immunoSEQ multiplex PCR. The sample includes 90,000 to 95,000 clones, approximately 90% of them seen just once. The source material was peripheral blood, sampled on day 0 of AZD1222 vaccination. Receptor source: an adult in good health. Both conserved end residues are trimmed from each CDR3. The order of the fields is J gene, V gene, CDR3 protein.

TRBJ2-1,TRBV4-3,ASSPRSSGSYNEQF
TRBJ1-6,TRBV7-7,ASSLGGMTPSGSYNSPLH
TRBJ1-2,TRBV2,ASSITGYGYT
TRBJ1-5,TRBV2,ASSDRDKNQPQH
TRBJ1-2,TRBV18,ASSPRVNRGRGNGYT
TRBJ2-2,TRBV9,ASSVGGGSGNTGELF
TRBJ1-4,TRBV19,ATSDGGIGTEKLF
TRBJ2-7,TRBV24-1,ATSDYRAPGEQY
TRBJ1-1,TRBV28,ASSLDRDAF
TRBJ1-1,TRBV4-2,ASSQDRTGDTEAF
TRBJ2-3,TRBV5-4,ASSLGGSRGDTQY
TRBJ2-1,TRBV7-2,ASSLEAARNEQF
TRBJ2-1,TRBV4-3,ASSQDWLAGEVSYNEQF
TRBJ1-2,TRBV12-3/TRBV12-4,ASSITGGSVYT
TRBJ2-5,TRBV5-1,ASSLGGSEGQETQY
TRBJ1-1,TRBV28,ASSPQRGGYTEAF
TRBJ1-2,TRBV6-5,ASSYSPGPYGYT
TRBJ2-1,TRBV1,TKHRDPSYNEQF
TRBJ1-5,TRBV10-2,ASTPIGGNQPQH
TRBJ2-7,TRBV9,ASSVAGDGSEQY
TRBJ1-1,TRBV3-1/TRBV3-2,ASSQAPWDRGNTEAF
TRBJ1-1,TRBV10-3,AISESGGSNTEAF
TRBJ2-1,TRBV5-4,ASSSGQGGAYNEQF
TRBJ2-5,TRBV6-2/TRBV6-3,ASSFRTWAETQY
TRBJ2-1,TRBV28,ASSFVAGTDEQF
TRBJ2-5,TRBV18,ASSPWVNVQETQY
TRBJ1-6,TRBV3-1/TRBV3-2,ASSLLTLTGVHNSPLH
TRBJ1-2,TRBV7-8,ASSLGGDYGYT
TRBJ2-7,TRBV18,ASSQPGRAYEQY
TRBJ2-1,TRBV6-4,ASSVLAGLEQF
TRBJ2-1,TRBV6-2/TRBV6-3,ASSPSSYNEQF
TRBJ1-1,TRBV12-3/TRBV12-4,ASWGFLNTEAF
TRBJ1-2,TRBV10-3,AISEGNTANNYGYT
TRBJ2-1,TRBV24-1,ATSDSYNEQF
TRBJ2-7,TRBV19,ASSITDRATYEQY
TRBJ1-1,TRBV5-4,ASSSGGTEAF
TRBJ2-2,TRBV25-1,ASTTSRGAYTGELF
TRBJ2-7,TRBV6-1,ASSDQNSYEQY
TRBJ1-1,TRBV5-4,ASSAPNTEAF
TRBJ1-4,TRBV27,ASSRTPATNEKLF
TRBJ1-1,TRBV18,ASSPQAANTEAF
TRBJ2-1,TRBV5-1,ASSLTGGPYDEQF
TRBJ2-2,TRBV11-3,ASSRQGGRNTGELF
TRBJ2-7,TRBV9,ASSRSTSLEEQY
TRBJ1-1,TRBV7-2,ASSQYRTSNTEAF
TRBJ2-1,TRBV7-2,ASSRMDEQF